The next 15 T cell receptor beta chains were all read from a single sample in a study of blood T cells in healthy people across ages. A sample-barcoded 5' primer and a J-beta primer mix were used in a second PCR of about 7 to 12 cycles. TCRdb reprocessed the 5' RACE reads via MiXCR and lists one record per CDR3 protein. The sample contains about 830,000 distinct CDR3 sequences, roughly 60% of which appear only once. Material: blood. Every receptor here comes from a man aged 25-45 years in good health.

For this clonotype: A junction end diverges from the germline sequence, so it may reflect a read error. The V and J genes are TRBV20-1 and TRBJ2-4; D is possibly TRBD1 (5 bases). CDR3 size: 15 residues. Germline V gives CDR1 DFQATT, CDR2 SNEGSKA (reference sequence). CDR3 in DNA: TGCAGTGCTAGTATGTCCAAGGGGCAGGGAAACACTCAGTACTTC. Protein sequence: CSASMSKGQGNTQYF.

CDR3: CASSLRQGAGELFF. CDR3 nucleotide sequence: TGTGCCAGCAGTTTAAGGCAGGGCGCCGGGGAGCTGTTTTTT. The rearrangement joins TRBV12-3 or TRBV12-4 to TRBJ2-2, with TRBD1 as a possible D gene (5 bases). Trimming stripped 2 bases from V and 6 bases from J, with 10 bases between. This CDR3 has 14 residues.

The J gene is TRBJ2-5, the V gene TRBV6-5, with D perhaps assigned TRBD1 or TRBD2 (5 bases each). Germline values: CDR1 MNHEY, CDR2 SVGAGI. Trimming left V 6 bases short and J 7 bases short, with 21 bases between. The length of the CDR3 is 15 residues. CDR3 amino acids: CASSPGAPRVGTQYF. The CDR3 region has the DNA TGTGCCAGCAGCCCCGGGGCTCCCCGAGTGGGGACCCAGTACTTC.

The rearrangement uses TRBV4-2 and TRBJ1-2, with 10 bases matching TRBD1. This CDR3 has 15 amino acids. Germline V gene lookup returns CDR1 LGHNA and CDR2 YNFKEQ. J gave up 2 bases and V 3 bases, and 3 bases lay outside the gene matches. CDR3 sequence: CASSQWTGGNYGYTF. In DNA, the CDR3 is TGTGCCAGCAGCCAGTGGACAGGGGGAAACTATGGCTACACCTTC.

J is TRBJ2-3 and V is TRBV2, with TRBD2 matching 14 bases. The CDR3 contains 14 residues. Germline V gene data show CDR1 as SNHLY and CDR2 as FYNNEI. The ends lost 6 bases at V and 4 bases at J; junction bases unmatched: 0. The CDR3 loop is CASRGLAGADTQYF. The CDR3 DNA follows: TGTGCCAGCAGGGGACTAGCGGGGGCAGATACGCAGTATTTT.

The chain uses TRBV12-3 or TRBV12-4 and TRBJ2-7, with 9 bases lining up with TRBD1. With the DNA end fitting TRBJ2-5 better, the J assignment may be wrong. CDR3 length: 15 residues. CDR3 loop: CASSLAGQGKKTQYF. CDR3 coding DNA: TGTGCCAGCAGTTTAGCCGGACAGGGGAAGAAGACCCAGTACTTC.

The chain recombines TRBV28 with TRBJ1-2; D perhaps matches TRBD1 (6 bases). Germline V lookup: CDR1 MDHEN, CDR2 SYDVKM. V lost 8 bases, J lost 7 bases, and 14 bases lay in between. The CDR3 totals 12 residues. The CDR3 region is CASAGGAGGYTF. The CDR3 nucleotides read TGTGCCAGCGCGGGGGGCGCGGGTGGCTACACCTTC.

V usage is TRBV19 and J usage is TRBJ1-2; D might be TRBD1 (5 bases). The CDR3 totals 13 residues. Germline V lookup: CDR1 LNHDA, CDR2 SQIVND (reference sequence). V lost 5 bases and J lost 8, with 15 bases in between. The DNA of the CDR3 is TGTGCCAGTAGTCCCCACCTGGGGGACGGCTACACCTTC. Its protein is CASSPHLGDGYTF.

This clonotype has just a few counts. The chain joins TRBV10-3 to TRBJ2-5; D unclear. V was shortened by 3 bases and J by 2 bases, with 7 bases between the two germline ends. CDR3 size: 13 residues. The germline CDR1 and CDR2 sequences are ENHRY and SYGVKD. The CDR3 nucleotides are TGTGCCATCAGTGAACAAGTACAAGAGACCCAGTACTTC. Protein: CAISEQVQETQYF.

This chain connects TRBV6-2 or TRBV6-3 to TRBJ2-6; TRBD1 is a possible D gene (6 bases). The V and J ends lost 4 bases and 0 bases respectively, with 13 bases between them. The CDR3 has 17 residues. The germline V gene has CDR1 MNHEY and CDR2 SVGEGT. The CDR3 DNA reads TGTGCCAGCAGTTCCTTGGCAGGGGCCTCTGGGGCCAACGTCCTGACTTTC. Translated, it gives CASSSLAGASGANVLTF.

The chain is built from TRBV29-1 and TRBJ2-5, with TRBD2 as a possible D gene (6 bases). Looked up from germline, CDR1 is SQVTM and CDR2 is ANQGSEA. This CDR3 is 15 amino acids long. The V gene lost 4 bases and the J gene lost 5 bases, with 20 bases spanning the gap. The CDR3 here is CSVGGGGPKGETQYF. The CDR3 bases are TGCAGCGTTGGAGGAGGAGGGCCCAAGGGGGAGACCCAGTACTTC.

This chain uses TRBV20-1 with TRBJ1-5, with a weak D call TRBD1 (5 bases). Germline V gene lookup returns CDR1 DFQATT and CDR2 SNEGSKA (reference sequence). V lost 4 bases to trimming and J lost 0 bases, with 10 bases between them. This CDR3 is 14 amino acids long. CDR3 protein: CSAKQENSNQPQHF. CDR3 nucleotide sequence: TGCAGTGCTAAACAGGAAAATAGCAATCAGCCCCAGCATTTT.

The V gene is TRBV10-3, the J gene TRBJ2-1; D unresolved. The CDR3 runs 15 residues. V was pared by 4 bases and J by 0 bases, with 10 bases between. Germline V CDR1 and CDR2: ENHRY, SYGVKD. The CDR3 nucleotides are TGTGCCATCAGTGCCGGTTCCAGCTCCTACAATGAGCAGTTCTTC. Amino acid sequence: CAISAGSSSYNEQFF.

This sequence joins TRBV7-2 and TRBJ2-4, with a tentative D call TRBD2 (5 bases). Germline V gene data show CDR1 as SGHTA and CDR2 as FQGNSA. The CDR3 sequence is 13 residues long. Deletions cut 2 bases from V and 13 bases from J, with 15 bases between. DNA for the CDR3: TGTGCCAGCAGCTTAACGGGGATCGGATTGCAGTACTTC. Its protein is CASSLTGIGLQYF.

This clonotype was detected only once. The chain combines TRBV29-1 with TRBJ2-5; D is possibly TRBD1 (7 bases). Per germline, CDR1 SQVTM and CDR2 ANQGSEA. The CDR3 runs to 15 residues. V lost 6 bases and J lost 1, with 18 bases in between. In DNA, the CDR3 is TGCAGCGTAGGAAAGACAGGGACTTTCCAAGAGACCCAGTACTTC. Protein product: CSVGKTGTFQETQYF.